This T cell receptor (beta chain) was profiled in a study of OX40 agonist ivuxolimab in advanced cancers. Clones were read by immunoSEQ multiplex PCR, and TCRdb kept only the in-frame ones, dropping some. The data hold under 80,000 clones, with roughly four fifths observed a single time. Looked up from germline, CDR1 is MGHRA and CDR2 is YSYEKL. Losses at the gene ends were 4 bases for V and 0 bases for J; bases not matched to a gene: 13. This CDR3 is built from 18 residues. This chain connects TRBV4-1 to TRBJ2-7, with TRBD2 identical over 9 bases. This receptor was identified in an adult with an advanced solid tumor such as melanoma, head and neck, liver or kidney cancer. The sequences come from CD4+ or CD8+ T cells sorted from blood, collected in a trial of the OX40 agonist ivuxolimab. Here the CDR3 DNA reads TGCGCCAGCAGCCCGATCACACAGACTAGCGGAAGCTCCTACGAGCAGTACTTC. Translation: CASSPITQTSGSSYEQYF.